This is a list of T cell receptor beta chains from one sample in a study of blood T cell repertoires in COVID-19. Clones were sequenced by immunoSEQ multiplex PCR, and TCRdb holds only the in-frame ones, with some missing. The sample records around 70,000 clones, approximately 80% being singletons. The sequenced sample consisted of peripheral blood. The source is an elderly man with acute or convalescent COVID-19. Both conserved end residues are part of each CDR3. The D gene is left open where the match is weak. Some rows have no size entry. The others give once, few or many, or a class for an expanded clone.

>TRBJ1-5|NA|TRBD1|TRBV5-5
TGTGCCAGCAGCCCTAACCCGGGACAGGGGAATCAGCCCCAGCATTTT
CASSPNPGQGNQPQHF
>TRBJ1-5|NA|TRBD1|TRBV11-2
TGTGCCAGCAGCGGGGGACAGCCAAATCAGCCCCAGCATTTT
CASSGGQPNQPQHF
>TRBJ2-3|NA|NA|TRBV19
TGTGCCAGTAGTAATACAGGGTTCCCCACAGATACGCAGTATTTT
CASSNTGFPTDTQYF
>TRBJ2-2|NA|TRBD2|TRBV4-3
TGCGCCAGCAGGGGGGGAGGGAGTAGCGGGATAAACACCGGGGAGCTGTTTTTT
CASRGGGSSGINTGELFF
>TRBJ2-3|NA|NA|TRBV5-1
TGCGCCAGCAGCCACGGTCAGGGTAGGGATACGCAGTATTTT
CASSHGQGRDTQYF
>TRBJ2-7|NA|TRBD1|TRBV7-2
TGTGCCAGCAGCTTGGACAGGGCAGGCGAGCAGTACTTC
CASSLDRAGEQYF
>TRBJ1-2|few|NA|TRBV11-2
TGTGCCAGCAGCTTAGGCGGGACTAACTATGGCTACACCTTC
CASSLGGTNYGYTF
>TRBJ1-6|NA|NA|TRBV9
TGTGCCAGCAGCGTAGCCGGACAGAGTAATTCACCCCTCCACTTT
CASSVAGQSNSPLHF
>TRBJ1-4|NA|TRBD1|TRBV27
TGTGCCAGCAGTTCCAGGACAGGGAGCAATGAAAAACTGTTTTTT
CASSSRTGSNEKLFF
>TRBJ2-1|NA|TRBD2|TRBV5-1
TGCGCCAGCAGCTTGGAGGCTAGCGGGGGGTACAATGAGCAGTTCTTC
CASSLEASGGYNEQFF
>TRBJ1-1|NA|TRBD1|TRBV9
TGTGCCAGCAGCGTCGGACAGGTGAACACTGAAGCTTTCTTT
CASSVGQVNTEAFF
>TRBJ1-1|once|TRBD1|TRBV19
TGTGCCAGTAGCCAGCTTAGACAGGGGGCAAGGAACACTGAAGCTTTCTTT
CASSQLRQGARNTEAFF
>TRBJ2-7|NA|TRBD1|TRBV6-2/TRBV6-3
TGTGCCAGCAGTTACGGGGACAGGGTTTTGGCCTACGAGCAGTACTTC
CASSYGDRVLAYEQYF
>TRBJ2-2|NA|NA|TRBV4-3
TGCGCCAGCAGCCAGGCGTCGGGCGAGGGCGGGGAGCTGTTTTTT
CASSQASGEGGELFF
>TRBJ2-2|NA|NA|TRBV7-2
TGTGCCAGCAGCTTAGATAGGAGGAACACCGGGGAGCTGTTTTTT
CASSLDRRNTGELFF
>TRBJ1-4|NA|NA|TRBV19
TGTGCCAGTAGTATAGCCCGACAGATTAGAAATGAAAAACTGTTTTTT
CASSIARQIRNEKLFF
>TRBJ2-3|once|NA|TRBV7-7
TGTGCCAGCAGCGCGGGCCTCACTCCAGATACGCAGTATTTT
CASSAGLTPDTQYF